These 25 T cell receptor beta chains originate from one sample sequenced in a study of shared clonotypes between healthy human individuals. Produced via immunoSEQ multiplex PCR; TCRdb's table is partial and in-frame only. Seen here are about 490,000 clones, about 79% observed once, and the top ten hold 10% to 15%. Sequenced input: PBMCs. The source is a middle-aged woman in good health. Some clones in this sample may be carry-over from other donors' samples.

In this sample, this clone turned up a few times. The V gene is TRBV29-1, the J gene TRBJ2-5; 7 positions match TRBD1. Germline loops: CDR1 SQVTM, CDR2 ANQGSEA. The CDR3 is 12 residues long. The ends lost 5 bases at V and 2 bases at J; junction bases unmatched: 2. The CDR3: CSVIRGQETQYF. The CDR3 nucleotides read TGCAGCGTTATCAGGGGGCAAGAGACCCAGTACTTC.

V and J are TRBV7-8 and TRBJ2-1; 11 bases line up with TRBD2. The CDR3 has 15 amino acids. Trimming took 5 bases from V and 2 from J; bases not matched to a gene: 2. The V gene's germline CDR1 is SGHVS and CDR2 FQNEAQ. The CDR3 is CASSKTSGAYNEQFF. The CDR3 DNA sequence: TGTGCCAGCAGCAAGACTAGCGGGGCCTACAATGAGCAGTTCTTC.

CDR3 DNA sequence: TGTGCCAGCAGAACTACAGGGATCTATGGCTACACCTTC. Translating gives CASRTTGIYGYTF. The chain is built from TRBV28 and TRBJ1-2; tentative D call: TRBD1 (6 bases). CDR1 MDHEN and CDR2 SYDVKM come from the germline V gene. This CDR3 has 13 residues. V was shortened by 6 bases and J by 4 bases, with 12 bases between the two germline ends.

V usage is TRBV28 and J usage is TRBJ2-1; D gene unclear. The CDR3 contains 11 residues. CDR1 is MDHEN and CDR2 is SYDVKM in the germline V gene. V was shortened by 4 bases and J by 7 bases, with 5 bases between the two germline ends. In DNA, the CDR3 is TGTGCCAGCAGTTCCAAGAATGAGCAGTTCTTC. It yields the protein CASSSKNEQFF.

The chain employs TRBV28 and TRBJ1-2, with 7 bases that match TRBD1. Germline values: CDR1 MDHEN, CDR2 SYDVKM. The CDR3 runs 16 residues. V lost 4 bases, J lost 4 bases, and 12 bases stayed unmatched. The CDR3 DNA follows: TGTGCCAGCAGTTCTTCCGGGACAGCCCAATTCTATGGCTACACCTTC. Translation: CASSSSGTAQFYGYTF.

To note about this clone: This sample includes further DNA sequences coding for the same CDR3. V is TRBV28 and J is TRBJ2-7, with TRBD2 matching over 11 bases. The CDR3 spans 15 residues. Germline lookup yields CDR1 MDHEN and CDR2 SYDVKM. V was pared by 6 bases and J by 2 bases, with 6 bases of the junction left unmatched. The DNA for the CDR3 is TGTGCCAGCAGCCTTCCGGGACTAGCGGCCTACGAGCAGTACTTC. Its protein product is CASSLPGLAAYEQYF.

Here the CDR3 reads CASSSGTPNTGELFF. CDR3 nucleotides: TGTGCCAGCAGCTCCGGGACTCCTAACACCGGGGAGCTGTTTTTT. The gene calls are TRBV9 and TRBJ2-2, with a tentative D call TRBD2 (6 bases). The CDR3 has 15 amino acids. Per the germline V gene, CDR1 is SGDLS and CDR2 is YYNGEE. V was shortened by 4 bases and J by 2 bases, with 12 bases between the two germline ends.

The chain couples TRBV7-2 to TRBJ1-2; perhaps TRBD1 as D (5 bases). CDR3 length: 12 residues. Trimming pared 4 bases from V and 14 bases from J, leaving 17 bases between. CDR1 SGHTA and CDR2 FQGNSA come from the germline V gene. The CDR3 spells CASSSGPVGVTF. In DNA, the CDR3 is TGTGCCAGCAGCTCGGGGCCCGTTGGTGTGACCTTC.

The rearrangement uses TRBV10-1 and TRBJ2-5; D not resolved. Trimming took 7 bases from V and 2 from J, leaving 11 bases between them. In germline, CDR1 is WNHNN, CDR2 SYGVQD (reference sequence). This CDR3 has 13 amino acids. The CDR3 is CASNEQRQETQYF. CDR3 in DNA: TGCGCCAGCAACGAACAGAGGCAAGAGACCCAGTACTTC.

The genes are TRBV30 and TRBJ1-2; D is ambiguous. In germline, CDR1 is GTSNPN, CDR2 SVGIG (reference sequence). V was pared by 3 bases and J by 7 bases, with 18 bases between. The CDR3 is 14 residues long. In DNA, the CDR3 is TGTGCCTGGAGACAACTGGACGGGGAGGGTGGCTACACCTTC. Amino acids: CAWRQLDGEGGYTF.

The chain is built from TRBV5-1 and TRBJ2-5; 7 bases are shared with TRBD2. V lost 6 bases, J lost 2 bases, and 13 bases stayed unmatched. Per germline, CDR1 SGHRS and CDR2 YFSETQ. CDR3 length: 16 residues. The CDR3 nucleotides read TGCGCCAGCACCCGTGGCGGTATGCGGGGGCAAGAGACCCAGTACTTC. Translated: CASTRGGMRGQETQYF.

The CDR3 here is CASARETNSNQPQHF. CDR3 nucleotides: TGTGCCAGCGCACGCGAGACAAATAGCAATCAGCCCCAGCATTTT. The chain is built from TRBV27 and TRBJ1-5; D is uncertain. V dropped 8 bases and J dropped 0 bases, with 14 bases sitting between them. CDR1 is MNHEY and CDR2 is SMNVEV in the germline V gene (reference sequence). CDR3 length: 15 residues.

Only a few counts were recorded for this clone. The chain couples TRBV28 to TRBJ2-7; 8 nucleotides align to TRBD2. V was pared by 5 bases and J by 7 bases, with 7 bases of the junction left unmatched. There are 13 residues in the CDR3. Germline CDR1 reads MDHEN; CDR2 reads SYDVKM. CDR3 residues: CASSKTSVEEQYF. For the CDR3, the DNA is TGTGCCAGCAGTAAGACTAGCGTTGAGGAGCAGTACTTC.

The V and J genes are TRBV28 and TRBJ2-2; D remains unclear. V was shortened by 5 bases and J by 5 bases, with 12 bases between the two germline ends. Germline assignment: CDR1 MDHEN and CDR2 SYDVKM. This CDR3 is built from 14 residues. DNA for the CDR3: TGTGCCAGCAGTATGCTGATCTTGACCGGGGAGCTGTTTTTT. Translating gives CASSMLILTGELFF.

Many counts were recorded for this clone. The junction departs from the called germline gene at one end, perhaps through a read error. The chain has TRBV6-1 and TRBJ1-5; D might be TRBD1 (6 bases). Looked up from germline, CDR1 is MNHNS and CDR2 is SASEGT. The CDR3 runs to 14 residues. CDR3 nucleotide sequence: TGTGCCAGCAGCGAAGGGGGGGGCAATCAGCCCCAGCATTTT. This gives the protein CASSEGGGNQPQHF.

This chain uses TRBV30 with TRBJ2-5, with D perhaps matching TRBD2 (7 bases). V lost 3 bases and J lost 2, with 13 bases in between. In germline, CDR1 is GTSNPN, CDR2 SVGIG (reference sequence). The length of the CDR3 is 14 residues. CDR3 in amino acids: CAWSRGGDQETQYF. CDR3 bases: TGTGCCTGGAGCCGAGGGGGGGATCAAGAGACCCAGTACTTC. Combining the CDR3 with reference TRBV30 and TRBJ2-5 gives the whole variable domain SQTIHQWPATLVQPVGSPLSLECTVEGTSNPNLYWYRQAAGRGLQLLFYSVGIGQISSEVPQNLSASRPQDRQFILSSKKLLLSDSGFYLCAWSRGGDQETQYFGPGTRLLVL.

A note on this clone: A read error may account for a junction end that differs from germline. The J gene is TRBJ2-7, the V gene TRBV6-4, with D tentatively TRBD1 (5 bases). CDR1 and CDR2 from the germline V gene are MRHNA and SNTAGT. This CDR3 contains 17 residues. CDR3 DNA: TGTGCCAGCAGTTACTCAGGGCAGGGCAGGTACTCCTACGAGCAGTACTTC. Protein sequence: CASSYSGQGRYSYEQYF.

This chain joins TRBV7-9 and TRBJ2-7; D remains unclear. Germline CDR1 and CDR2: SEHNR and FQNEAQ (reference sequence). This CDR3 is 13 amino acids long. The ends were cut back, 4 bases at V and 3 bases at J, with 10 bases in the middle. The CDR3 is CASSYRDGYEQYF. CDR3 coding DNA: TGTGCCAGCAGCTACAGAGACGGCTACGAGCAGTACTTC.

This chain connects TRBV30 to TRBJ1-1; 8 bases align to TRBD1. The CDR3 spans 14 residues. CDR1 GTSNPN and CDR2 SVGIG come from the germline V gene (reference sequence). Trimming at V came to 3 bases and at J to 11 bases, leaving 14 bases not matched to a gene. In DNA, the CDR3 is TGTGCCTGGAGGTTCGCAGGGGGCCGGGATCGCGCTTTCTTT. Protein: CAWRFAGGRDRAFF. Drawing the rest from reference TRBV30 and TRBJ1-1, the complete variable domain is SQTIHQWPATLVQPVGSPLSLECTVEGTSNPNLYWYRQAAGRGLQLLFYSVGIGQISSEVPQNLSASRPQDRQFILSSKKLLLSDSGFYLCAWRFAGGRDRAFFGQGTRLTVV.

The CDR3 loop reads CASARDLRTRDEQFF. CDR3 DNA sequence: TGTGCCAGCGCGCGGGACCTTCGAACACGGGATGAGCAGTTCTTC. This rearrangement joins TRBV27 to TRBJ2-1; a possible D gene is TRBD2 (6 bases). The CDR3 runs to 15 residues. Per germline, CDR1 MNHEY and CDR2 SMNVEV (reference sequence). The V end was cut by 8 bases, the J end by 8 bases, with 22 bases between.

This chain uses TRBV5-4 with TRBJ1-1, with TRBD1 matching 10 bases. This CDR3 region has 14 residues. Germline values: CDR1 SGHNT, CDR2 YYREEE (reference sequence). Trimming at V came to 4 bases and at J to 4 bases, leaving 4 bases not matched to a gene. The CDR3 sequence is CASSRDRGGTEAFF. The CDR3 coding sequence is TGTGCCAGCAGCCGGGACAGGGGTGGCACTGAAGCTTTCTTT.

V is TRBV30 and J is TRBJ1-1, with D perhaps TRBD1 (5 bases). The CDR3 is made up of 13 amino acids. Between the trimmed V and J ends, which lost 2 bases and 11 bases, there was a span of 18 bases. The V gene's germline CDR1 is GTSNPN and CDR2 SVGIG (reference sequence). The CDR3 DNA follows: TGTGCCTGGAGTTCGGGGGTTCGGAATAAGGCTTTCTTT. It specifies CAWSSGVRNKAFF.

On this clone itself: A clone one base away is much larger, so this may be a read error. The genes are TRBV29-1 and TRBJ1-2, with D perhaps matching TRBD1 (5 bases). CDR1 is SQVTM and CDR2 is ANQGSEA in the germline V gene. V lost 0 bases to trimming and J lost 7 bases, with 18 bases between them. The CDR3 spans 15 residues. The CDR3 region is CSVEELMGECGGYTF. DNA for the CDR3: TGCAGCGTTGAAGAATTAATGGGGGAATGTGGTGGCTACACCTTC.

This rearrangement joins TRBV30 to TRBJ2-1; TRBD2 agrees at 13 bases. The V gene's germline CDR1 is GTSNPN and CDR2 SVGIG (reference sequence). The CDR3 has 14 residues. V dropped 3 bases and J dropped 4; count of bases not matched to a gene: 0. CDR3 in DNA: TGTGCCTGGAGGGGACTAGCGGGATACAATGAGCAGTTCTTC. Translated, it gives CAWRGLAGYNEQFF.

The chain is built from TRBV19 and TRBJ2-7; D is ambiguous. Trimming shortened V by 3 bases and J by 2 bases, and 11 bases separated the two germline ends. The CDR3 is made up of 14 amino acids. Germline V gene lookup returns CDR1 LNHDA and CDR2 SQIVND (reference sequence). CDR3: CASSIYAGAYEQYF. The CDR3, as DNA: TGTGCCAGTAGTATTTACGCAGGTGCCTACGAGCAGTACTTC.